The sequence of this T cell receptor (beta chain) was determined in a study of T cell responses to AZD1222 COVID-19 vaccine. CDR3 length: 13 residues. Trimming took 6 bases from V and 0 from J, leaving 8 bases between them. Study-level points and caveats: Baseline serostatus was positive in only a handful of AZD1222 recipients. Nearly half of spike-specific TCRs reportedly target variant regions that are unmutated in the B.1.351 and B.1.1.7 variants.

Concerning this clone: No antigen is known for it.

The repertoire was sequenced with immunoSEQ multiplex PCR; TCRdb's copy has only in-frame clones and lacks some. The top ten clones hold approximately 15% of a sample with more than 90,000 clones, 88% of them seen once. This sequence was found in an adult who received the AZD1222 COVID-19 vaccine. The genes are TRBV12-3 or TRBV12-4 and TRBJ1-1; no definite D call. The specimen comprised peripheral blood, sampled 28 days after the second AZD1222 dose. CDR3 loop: CASRTTVNTEAFF. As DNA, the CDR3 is TGTGCCAGCAGGACTACAGTGAACACTGAAGCTTTCTTT.